Each of the 27 T cell receptor beta chains below was sequenced from the same sample in a study of shared clonotypes between healthy human individuals. CD45RO-negative cells were positively selected for CCR7, leaving out terminally differentiated effector memory CD45RA+ cells. Profiling relied on immunoSEQ multiplex PCR, and the TCRdb table lists in-frame clones only, not all of them. The sample yields roughly 770,000 clones, 96% seen once. The sequenced sample was naive CD8+ T cells sorted from blood. These receptors were collected from a young man in good health.

The V and J genes are TRBV4-1 and TRBJ2-5; 14 bases line up with TRBD2. The germline V gene has CDR1 MGHRA and CDR2 YSYEKL. The CDR3 is made up of 18 amino acids. V lost 1 base and J lost 4; bases outside the gene matches: 8. CDR3: CASSQVLTSGRAAETQYF. The CDR3 DNA is TGCGCCAGCAGCCAAGTTTTGACTAGCGGGAGGGCCGCAGAGACCCAGTACTTC.

This clone was detected once. The chain carries TRBV5-1 and TRBJ1-1; D remains unclear. This CDR3 has 13 residues. Trimming shortened V by 3 bases and J by 1 base, and 7 bases separated the two germline ends. Germline loops: CDR1 SGHRS, CDR2 YFSETQ. The CDR3 DNA reads as TGCGCCAGCAGCTCGATCAGGAACACTGAAGCTTTCTTT. This sequence encodes CASSSIRNTEAFF.

The CDR3 protein is CASSVGWGGQPQHF. For the CDR3, the DNA is TGTGCCAGCAGCGTGGGGTGGGGTGGTCAGCCCCAGCATTTT. The chain links TRBV5-6 to TRBJ1-5; no definite D call. V was cut by 4 bases and J by 6 bases, with 14 bases left in between. Germline V gene data show CDR1 as SGHDT and CDR2 as YYEEEE. This CDR3 region has 14 residues.

The gene calls are TRBV28 and TRBJ1-5; D is ambiguous. The CDR3 spans 14 residues. Trimming removed 5 bases from V and 4 bases from J, with 12 bases in between. The germline CDR1 and CDR2 sequences are MDHEN and SYDVKM. CDR3 nucleotides: TGTGCCAGCAGTCCGCATCGTATTAATCAGCCCCAGCATTTT. It is translated as CASSPHRINQPQHF.

V usage is TRBV6-6 and J usage is TRBJ2-7; the match to TRBD1 covers 8 bases. V trimming: 5 bases; J trimming: 7 bases; junction bases outside the gene matches: 7. The germline CDR1 and CDR2 sequences are MNHNY and SVGAGI (reference sequence). This CDR3 contains 13 residues. The CDR3 DNA sequence: TGTGCCAGCAGTGGACAGGGCACACGTGAGCAGTACTTC. This sequence encodes CASSGQGTREQYF.

This chain uses TRBV11-3 with TRBJ2-1; 10 bases agree with TRBD1. Per germline, CDR1 SGHNT and CDR2 YENEEA. The CDR3 extends over 18 amino acids. Trimming at V came to 5 bases and at J to 0 bases, leaving 10 bases not matched to a gene. In DNA form, the CDR3 reads TGTGCCAGCAGCATCCTACCCGGGACAGGGGTCTCCTACAATGAGCAGTTCTTC. It encodes CASSILPGTGVSYNEQFF.

The chain carries TRBV10-3 and TRBJ2-7, with a weak D call TRBD2 (6 bases). Germline V gene sequence: CDR1 ENHRY, CDR2 SYGVKD. This CDR3 has 17 amino acids. V dropped 0 bases and J dropped 0 bases, with 15 bases sitting between them. In DNA form, the CDR3 reads TGTGCCATCAGTGAGTCAAAGGCGGGGAGAAGCTCCTACGAGCAGTACTTC. Protein: CAISESKAGRSSYEQYF.

The rearrangement joins TRBV11-2 to TRBJ2-7; D gene ambiguous. CDR1 SGHAT and CDR2 FQNNGV come from the germline V gene. Trimming removed 6 bases at V and 3 bases at J, with 18 bases between. The CDR3 sequence is 15 residues long. For the CDR3, the DNA is TGTGCCAGCAGATTACGCGCAAGAAGTAACTACGAGCAGTACTTC. Translation gives CASRLRARSNYEQYF.

The V gene is TRBV5-8, the J gene TRBJ2-1; maybe TRBD2 (5 bases). Trimming pared 5 bases from V and 1 base from J, leaving 16 bases between. The germline V gene encodes CDR1 SGHTS and CDR2 YDEGEE. The CDR3 loop spans 16 amino acids. The CDR3 here is CASRPTGLSSYNEQFF. The CDR3 nucleotides are TGTGCCAGCAGGCCAACGGGATTATCGTCCTACAATGAGCAGTTCTTC.

The chain has TRBV30 and TRBJ2-7; possible D gene TRBD1, 6 bases. The CDR3 extends over 13 amino acids. Germline-derived CDR1 and CDR2 are GTSNPN and SVGIG (reference sequence). Between the trimmed V and J ends, which lost 4 bases and 0 bases, there was a span of 10 bases. Here the CDR3 reads CAWNQGSSYEQYF. The CDR3 DNA reads as TGTGCCTGGAATCAGGGGAGCTCCTACGAGCAGTACTTC. The whole variable domain, filled in from reference TRBV30 and TRBJ2-7, reads SQTIHQWPATLVQPVGSPLSLECTVEGTSNPNLYWYRQAAGRGLQLLFYSVGIGQISSEVPQNLSASRPQDRQFILSSKKLLLSDSGFYLCAWNQGSSYEQYFGPGTRLTVT.

The chain carries TRBV19 and TRBJ2-3; unclear D gene. The germline CDR1 and CDR2 sequences are LNHDA and SQIVND (reference sequence). Trimming stripped 6 bases from V and 2 bases from J, with 15 bases between. This CDR3 region has 15 residues. CDR3 residues: CASSRFISSTDTQYF. CDR3 nucleotide sequence: TGTGCCAGTAGCCGTTTTATCTCCTCCACAGATACGCAGTATTTT.

This rearrangement joins TRBV6-6 to TRBJ1-5; D is ambiguous. V was pared by 10 bases and J by 4 bases, with 17 bases between. The CDR3 is 14 residues long. CDR1 MNHNY and CDR2 SVGAGI come from the germline V gene (reference sequence). In nucleotides, the CDR3 is TGTGCCACTTGTAGGGCCGACGAGAATCAGCCCCAGCATTTT. Encoded protein: CATCRADENQPQHF.

The rearrangement uses TRBV15 and TRBJ1-2, with TRBD1 matching over 8 bases. The germline V gene encodes CDR1 LNHNV and CDR2 YYDKDF (reference sequence). V dropped 8 bases and J dropped 4; count of bases not matched to a gene: 6. The CDR3 loop spans 13 amino acids. Written as DNA, the CDR3 is TGTGCCACCTCTGGACAGGGACCCTATGGCTACACCTTC. Amino acid sequence: CATSGQGPYGYTF.

In this sample, this clone turned up once. This chain joins TRBV5-1 and TRBJ2-3; D not certain. The CDR3 covers 14 residues. Germline-derived CDR1 and CDR2 are SGHRS and YFSETQ. Trimming took 4 bases from V and 0 from J, leaving 9 bases between them. CDR3 sequence: CASSGTASTDTQYF. For the CDR3, the DNA is TGCGCCAGCAGCGGCACCGCTAGCACAGATACGCAGTATTTT.

This chain joins TRBV10-3 and TRBJ2-7; 9 bases line up with TRBD1. CDR3 size: 12 residues. CDR1 ENHRY and CDR2 SYGVKD come from the germline V gene. V gave up 10 bases and J gave up 7 bases; unmatched junction bases: 8. CDR3 in DNA: TGTGCCACCGGGACAGGGACGTGGGAGCAGTACTTC. The encoded protein is CATGTGTWEQYF.

The J gene is TRBJ1-5, the V gene TRBV6-1; TRBD1 agrees at 7 bases. CDR3 length: 16 residues. CDR1 is MNHNS and CDR2 is SASEGT in the germline V gene. The V and J ends lost 4 bases and 2 bases, in that order; junction bases with no gene match: 8. CDR3 residues: CASSGRQGSGNQPQHF. CDR3 nucleotides: TGTGCCAGCAGTGGAAGACAGGGATCTGGCAATCAGCCCCAGCATTTT.

The chain has TRBV7-2 and TRBJ2-7, with D perhaps matching TRBD1 (5 bases). V was shortened by 7 bases and J by 1 base, with 17 bases between the two germline ends. CDR1 and CDR2 (germline): SGHTA, FQGNSA. There are 15 residues in the CDR3. The CDR3 loop reads CASTPIPPGSYEQYF. The DNA for the CDR3 is TGTGCCAGCACCCCGATACCCCCAGGGTCCTACGAGCAGTACTTC.

The rearrangement links TRBV28 to TRBJ2-7; D is ambiguous. CDR1 MDHEN and CDR2 SYDVKM come from the germline V gene. V was cut by 6 bases and J by 1 base, with 13 bases left in between. The CDR3 length is 14 residues. This CDR3 reads CASSLTWGSYEQYF. In DNA, the CDR3 is TGTGCCAGCAGCCTTACGTGGGGATCCTACGAGCAGTACTTC.

Notes on this clone: Other nucleotide sequences from this sample produce the same CDR3. This rearrangement joins TRBV7-2 to TRBJ2-1; D uncertain. The length of the CDR3 is 13 residues. CDR1 is SGHTA, CDR2 FQGNSA, per germline. The V gene lost 1 base and the J gene lost 3 bases, with 4 bases spanning the gap. CDR3: CASSLDSYNEQFF. The CDR3 DNA follows: TGTGCCAGCAGCTTAGACAGCTACAATGAGCAGTTCTTC. The whole variable domain, remainder taken from reference TRBV7-2 and TRBJ2-1, is GAGVSQSPSNKVTEKGKDVELRCDPISGHTALYWYRQSLGQGLEFLIYFQGNSAPDKSGLPSDRFSAERTGGSVSTLTIQRTQQEDSAVYLCASSLDSYNEQFFGPGTRLTVL.

This chain joins TRBV7-6 and TRBJ2-3; D gene ambiguous. The CDR3 has 17 amino acids. V lost 1 base and J lost 2, with 16 bases in between. Germline V gene lookup returns CDR1 SGHVS and CDR2 FNYEAQ. CDR3: CASSLVSHLRFTDTQYF. The DNA of the CDR3 is TGTGCCAGCAGCTTAGTCTCACACCTCCGGTTCACAGATACGCAGTATTTT.

The chain joins TRBV7-9 to TRBJ2-5, with TRBD2 as a possible D gene (5 bases). CDR3 size: 15 residues. V dropped 1 base and J dropped 2 bases, with 11 bases sitting between them. Germline V lookup: CDR1 SEHNR, CDR2 FQNEAQ (reference sequence). CDR3 residues: CASSLVHGEQETQYF. The CDR3 DNA reads TGTGCCAGCAGCTTAGTTCACGGGGAACAAGAGACCCAGTACTTC. Full variable domain (rest looked up from reference TRBV7-9 and TRBJ2-5): DTGVSQNPRHKITKRGQNVTFRCDPISEHNRLYWYRQTLGQGPEFLTYFQNEAQLEKSRLLSDRFSAERPKGSFSTLEIQRTEQGDSAMYLCASSLVHGEQETQYFGPGTRLLVL.

The V and J genes are TRBV2 and TRBJ2-2; D possibly corresponds to TRBD2 (6 bases). CDR1 and CDR2 (germline): SNHLY, FYNNEI. The CDR3 consists of 16 residues. Trimming took off 6 bases at V and 4 bases at J, with 18 bases between the two ends. CDR3 sequence (DNA): TGTGCCAGCAGCTATCAATCGACTAGGCCCACCGGGGAGCTGTTTTTT. Amino acid sequence: CASSYQSTRPTGELFF.

V is TRBV18 and J is TRBJ2-5, with D perhaps matching TRBD1 (6 bases). CDR3 size: 16 residues. V lost 0 bases to trimming and J lost 1 base, with 12 bases between them. The germline V gene has CDR1 KGHSH and CDR2 LQKENI. This chain's CDR3 is CASSPPVQTGQETQYF. In DNA, the CDR3 is TGTGCCAGCTCACCACCAGTTCAGACAGGCCAAGAGACCCAGTACTTC.

V usage is TRBV18 and J usage is TRBJ2-3; D not certain. The germline V and J ends were trimmed by 3 bases and 2 bases, with 12 bases remaining between them. This CDR3 has 15 residues. Germline lookup yields CDR1 KGHSH and CDR2 LQKENI. CDR3 region: CASSPTTVPTDTQYF. CDR3 coding DNA: TGTGCCAGCTCACCCACAACAGTCCCCACAGATACGCAGTATTTT.

This clone came up a few times. The chain couples TRBV2 to TRBJ2-7; 7 bases align to TRBD2. CDR1 is SNHLY and CDR2 is FYNNEI in the germline V gene. V shed 1 base and J 2 bases; nucleotides not matched to a gene: 5. This CDR3 is built from 15 residues. CDR3 DNA: TGTGCCAGCAGTGAAGAACCAGGACTAGCCTACGAGCAGTACTTC. Translating it yields CASSEEPGLAYEQYF.

This clone was counted once. The chain combines TRBV6-5 with TRBJ2-1; D is perhaps TRBD1 (5 bases). CDR1 and CDR2 from the germline V gene are MNHEY and SVGAGI. The CDR3 has 15 amino acids. The V gene lost 8 bases and the J gene lost 3 bases, with 17 bases spanning the gap. CDR3 protein: CASGLTQGFYNEQFF. CDR3 in DNA: TGTGCCAGCGGCCTCACCCAGGGCTTCTACAATGAGCAGTTCTTC.

The chain recombines TRBV27 with TRBJ1-1; 10 nucleotides agree with TRBD1. Germline trimming cut 1 base from V and 8 bases from J; bases unmatched to any gene: 10. The CDR3 contains 16 residues. The germline CDR1 and CDR2 sequences are MNHEY and SMNVEV (reference sequence). CDR3 protein: CASSLLGQGFMGEAFF. The CDR3 region has the DNA TGTGCCAGCAGTTTATTGGGACAGGGGTTTATGGGAGAAGCTTTCTTT.